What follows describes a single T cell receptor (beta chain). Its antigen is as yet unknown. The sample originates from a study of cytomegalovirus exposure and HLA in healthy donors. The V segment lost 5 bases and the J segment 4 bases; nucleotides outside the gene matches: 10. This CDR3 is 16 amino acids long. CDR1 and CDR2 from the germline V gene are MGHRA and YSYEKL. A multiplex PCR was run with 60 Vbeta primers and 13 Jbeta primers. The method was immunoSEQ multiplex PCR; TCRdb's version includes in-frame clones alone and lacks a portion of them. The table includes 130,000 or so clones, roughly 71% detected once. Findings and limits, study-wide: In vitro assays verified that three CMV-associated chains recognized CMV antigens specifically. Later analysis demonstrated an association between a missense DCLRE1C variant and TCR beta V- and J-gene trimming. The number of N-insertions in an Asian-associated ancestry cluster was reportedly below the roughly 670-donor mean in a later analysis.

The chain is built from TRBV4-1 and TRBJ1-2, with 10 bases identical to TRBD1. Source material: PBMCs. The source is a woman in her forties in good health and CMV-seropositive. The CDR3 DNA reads TGCGCCAGCAGCGCCCGGGACAGGGGACTAGGCTATGGCTACACCTTC. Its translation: CASSARDRGLGYGYTF.